This T cell receptor (beta chain) was obtained from a study of shared clonotypes between healthy human individuals. This CDR3 contains 17 residues. Per the germline V gene, CDR1 is MNHEY and CDR2 is SMNVEV (reference sequence). The junction had 14 bases not matched to a gene; V was cut back by 2 bases and J by 10 bases. When replicate PCRs were run on unsorted PBMC, they used roughly 270 ng DNA, some 30,000 T cell genomes. The sequencing of unsorted PBMC DNA took place on ten immunoSEQ deep assay plates. Repertoires were generated with immunoSEQ multiplex PCR, while TCRdb's copy carries only in-frame clones and drops some. Seen here are fewer than 550,000 clones, 75% to 80% observed once, and the top ten hold roughly an eighth. Adult donors, all healthy and HIV-negative, had no recent acute infections or vaccinations.

The sample comprised PBMCs. This chain joins TRBV27 and TRBJ2-1; 10 nucleotides agree with TRBD2. This TCR was sampled from a woman aged 40-49 years in good health. Some clones in this sample may be carry-over from other donors' samples. CDR3 in DNA: TGTGCCAGCAGTTTACCCCCGGGTAGCGGGAGGATTGGGGAGCAGTTCTTC. It is translated as CASSLPPGSGRIGEQFF.